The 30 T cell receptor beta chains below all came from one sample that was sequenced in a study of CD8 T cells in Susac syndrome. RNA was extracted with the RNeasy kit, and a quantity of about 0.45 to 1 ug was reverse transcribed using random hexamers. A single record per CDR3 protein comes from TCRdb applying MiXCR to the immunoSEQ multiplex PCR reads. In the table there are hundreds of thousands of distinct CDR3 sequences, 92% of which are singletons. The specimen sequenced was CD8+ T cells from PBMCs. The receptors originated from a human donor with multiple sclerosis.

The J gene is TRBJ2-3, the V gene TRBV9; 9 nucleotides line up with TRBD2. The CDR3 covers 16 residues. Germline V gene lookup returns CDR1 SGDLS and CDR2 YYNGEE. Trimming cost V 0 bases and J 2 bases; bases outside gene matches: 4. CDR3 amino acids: CASSVAGGGATDTQYF. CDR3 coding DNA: TGTGCCAGCAGCGTAGCCGGCGGGGGGGCCACAGATACGCAGTATTTT.

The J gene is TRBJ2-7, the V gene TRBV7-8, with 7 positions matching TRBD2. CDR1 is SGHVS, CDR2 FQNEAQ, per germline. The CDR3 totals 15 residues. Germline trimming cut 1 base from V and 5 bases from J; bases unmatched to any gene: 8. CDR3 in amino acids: CASSLVRGGSDEQYF. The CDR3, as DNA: TGTGCCAGCAGCTTAGTTAGGGGAGGGAGTGACGAGCAGTACTTC. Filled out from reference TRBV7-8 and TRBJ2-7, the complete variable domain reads GAGVSQSPRYKVAKRGQDVALRCDPISGHVSLFWYQQALGQGPEFLTYFQNEAQLDKSGLPSDRFFAERPEGSVSTLKIQRTQQEDSAVYLCASSLVRGGSDEQYFGPGTRLTVT.

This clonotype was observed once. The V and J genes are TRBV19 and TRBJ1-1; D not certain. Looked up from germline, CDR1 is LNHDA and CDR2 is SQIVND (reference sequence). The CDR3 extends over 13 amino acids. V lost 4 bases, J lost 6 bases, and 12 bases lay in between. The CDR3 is CASSTQTGAEAFF. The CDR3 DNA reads TGTGCCAGTAGTACACAGACTGGGGCTGAAGCTTTCTTT.

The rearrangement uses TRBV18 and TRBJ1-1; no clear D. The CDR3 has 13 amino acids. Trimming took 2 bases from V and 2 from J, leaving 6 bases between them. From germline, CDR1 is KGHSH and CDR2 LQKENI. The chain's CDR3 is CASSPEGNTEAFF. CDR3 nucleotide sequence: TGTGCCAGCTCACCAGAGGGTAACACTGAAGCTTTCTTT.

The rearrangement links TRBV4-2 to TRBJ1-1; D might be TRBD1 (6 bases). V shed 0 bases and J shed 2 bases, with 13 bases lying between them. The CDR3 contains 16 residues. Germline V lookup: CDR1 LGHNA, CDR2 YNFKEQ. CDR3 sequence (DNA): TGTGCCAGCAGCCAAGAGGGGTTAGGGGGAAACACTGAAGCTTTCTTT. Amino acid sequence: CASSQEGLGGNTEAFF.

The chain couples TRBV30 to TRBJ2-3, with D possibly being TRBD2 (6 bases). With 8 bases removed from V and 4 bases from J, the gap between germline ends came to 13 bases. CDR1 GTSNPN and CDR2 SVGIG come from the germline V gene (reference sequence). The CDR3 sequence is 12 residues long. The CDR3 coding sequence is TGTGCCCTTCGGGAGTGGGCAGATACGCAGTATTTT. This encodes CALREWADTQYF.

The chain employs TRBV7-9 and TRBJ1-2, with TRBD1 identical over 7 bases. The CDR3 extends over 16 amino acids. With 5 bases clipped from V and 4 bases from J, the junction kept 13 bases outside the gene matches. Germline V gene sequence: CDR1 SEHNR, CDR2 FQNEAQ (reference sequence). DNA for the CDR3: TGTGCCAGCAGCCTTGCCGGACAGGATCGTATCTATGGCTACACCTTC. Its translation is CASSLAGQDRIYGYTF.

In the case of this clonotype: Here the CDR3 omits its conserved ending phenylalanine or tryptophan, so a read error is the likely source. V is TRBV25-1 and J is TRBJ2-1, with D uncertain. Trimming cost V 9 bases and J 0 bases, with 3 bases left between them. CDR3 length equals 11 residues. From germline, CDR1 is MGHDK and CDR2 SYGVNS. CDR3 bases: TGTGCCAGTAGCTCCTACAATGAGCAGTTCCTC. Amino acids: CASSSYNEQFL.

The CDR3 DNA sequence: TGTGCCAGCAGCGTAGAGGCAGGCGGTGAAGCTTTCTTT. This translates into CASSVEAGGEAFF. The genes are TRBV9 and TRBJ1-1, with D hard to call. The CDR3 has 13 residues. Trimming removed 0 bases from V and 7 bases from J, with 10 bases in between. CDR1 and CDR2 (germline): SGDLS, YYNGEE.

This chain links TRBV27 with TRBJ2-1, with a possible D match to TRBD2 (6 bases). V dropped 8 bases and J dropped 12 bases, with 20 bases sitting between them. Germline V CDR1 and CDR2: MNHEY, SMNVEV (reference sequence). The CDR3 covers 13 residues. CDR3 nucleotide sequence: TGTGCCAGCTCCCGGGACTCAGGAGGCGTGCAGTTCTTC. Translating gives CASSRDSGGVQFF.

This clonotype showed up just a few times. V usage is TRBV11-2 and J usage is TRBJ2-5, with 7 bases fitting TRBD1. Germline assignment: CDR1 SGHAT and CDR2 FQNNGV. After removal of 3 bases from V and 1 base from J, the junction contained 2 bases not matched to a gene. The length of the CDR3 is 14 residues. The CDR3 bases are TGTGCCAGCAGCTTCCGGGACAGCCAAGAGACCCAGTACTTC. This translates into CASSFRDSQETQYF.

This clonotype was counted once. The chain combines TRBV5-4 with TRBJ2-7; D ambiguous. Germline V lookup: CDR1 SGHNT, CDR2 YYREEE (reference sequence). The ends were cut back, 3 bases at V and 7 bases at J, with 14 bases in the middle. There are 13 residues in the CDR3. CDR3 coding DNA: TGTGCCAGCAGCTGGGCCCCCCGCGGTGAGCAGTACTTC. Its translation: CASSWAPRGEQYF.

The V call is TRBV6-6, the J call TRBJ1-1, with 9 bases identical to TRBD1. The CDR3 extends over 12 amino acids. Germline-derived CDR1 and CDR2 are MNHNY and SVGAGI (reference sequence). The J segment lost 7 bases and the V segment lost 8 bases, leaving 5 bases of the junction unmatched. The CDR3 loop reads CASVSGQGEAFF. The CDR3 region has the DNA TGTGCCAGCGTATCGGGACAGGGTGAAGCTTTCTTT.

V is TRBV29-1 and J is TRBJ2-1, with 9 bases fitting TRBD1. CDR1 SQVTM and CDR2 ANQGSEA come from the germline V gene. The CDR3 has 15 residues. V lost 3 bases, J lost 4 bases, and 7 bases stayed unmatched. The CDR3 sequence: CSVDPGQGAYNEQFF. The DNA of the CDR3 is TGCAGCGTTGACCCGGGACAGGGTGCATACAATGAGCAGTTCTTC.

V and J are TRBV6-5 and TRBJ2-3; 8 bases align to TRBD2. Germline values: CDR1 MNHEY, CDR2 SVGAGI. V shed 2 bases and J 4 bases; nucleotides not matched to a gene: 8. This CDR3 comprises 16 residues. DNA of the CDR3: TGTGCCAGCAGTTACAACTCGGGGGGGAGGCCAGATACGCAGTATTTT. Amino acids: CASSYNSGGRPDTQYF.

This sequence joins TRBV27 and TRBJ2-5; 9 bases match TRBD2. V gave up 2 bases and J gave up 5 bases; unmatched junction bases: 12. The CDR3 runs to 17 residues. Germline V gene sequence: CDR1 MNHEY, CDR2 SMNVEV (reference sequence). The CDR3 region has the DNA TGTGCCAGCAGTTTACGGGGGATAGCGGGGGCGCGGGAGACCCAGTACTTC. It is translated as CASSLRGIAGARETQYF.

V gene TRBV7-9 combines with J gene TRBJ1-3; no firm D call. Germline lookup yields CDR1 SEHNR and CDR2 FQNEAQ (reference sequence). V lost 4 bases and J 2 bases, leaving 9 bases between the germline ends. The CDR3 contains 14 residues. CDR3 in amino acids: CASSSSRAGNTIYF. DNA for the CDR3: TGTGCCAGCAGCTCCAGCCGAGCTGGAAACACCATATATTTT.

The CDR3 DNA reads as TGTGCCAGTAGTAGTTGGGGGGGTTCTTCACCCCTCCACTTT. Translated: CASSSWGGSSPLHF. This chain links TRBV19 with TRBJ1-6, with a weak D call TRBD1 (5 bases). Trimming left V 4 bases short and J 9 bases short, with 13 bases between. There are 14 residues in the CDR3. Looked up from germline, CDR1 is LNHDA and CDR2 is SQIVND (reference sequence).

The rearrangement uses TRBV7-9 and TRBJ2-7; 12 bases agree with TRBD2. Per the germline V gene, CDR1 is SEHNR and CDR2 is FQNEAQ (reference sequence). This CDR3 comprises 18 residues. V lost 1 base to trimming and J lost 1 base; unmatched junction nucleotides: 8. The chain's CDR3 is CASSLGTSGIPESYEQYF. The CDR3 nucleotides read TGTGCCAGCAGCTTAGGGACTAGCGGGATACCGGAGTCCTACGAGCAGTACTTC.

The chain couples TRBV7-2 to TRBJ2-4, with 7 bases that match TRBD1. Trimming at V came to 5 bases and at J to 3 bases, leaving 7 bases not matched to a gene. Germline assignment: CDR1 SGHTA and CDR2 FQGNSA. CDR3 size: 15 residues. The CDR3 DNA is TGTGCCAGCAGCCCGGGACAGCTGATCAAAAACATTCAGTACTTC. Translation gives CASSPGQLIKNIQYF.

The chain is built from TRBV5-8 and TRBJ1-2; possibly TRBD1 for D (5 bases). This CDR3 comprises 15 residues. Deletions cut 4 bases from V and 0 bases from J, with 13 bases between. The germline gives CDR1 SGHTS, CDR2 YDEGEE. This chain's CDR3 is CASSPGYMANYGYTF. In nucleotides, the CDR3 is TGTGCCAGCAGCCCAGGGTACATGGCTAACTATGGCTACACCTTC.

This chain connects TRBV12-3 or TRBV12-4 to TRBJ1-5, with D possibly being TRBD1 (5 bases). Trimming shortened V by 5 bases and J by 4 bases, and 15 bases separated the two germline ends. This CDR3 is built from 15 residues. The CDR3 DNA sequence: TGTGCCAGCAGTCCCCTCGGAGGGGTAAATCAGCCCCAGCATTTT. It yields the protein CASSPLGGVNQPQHF.

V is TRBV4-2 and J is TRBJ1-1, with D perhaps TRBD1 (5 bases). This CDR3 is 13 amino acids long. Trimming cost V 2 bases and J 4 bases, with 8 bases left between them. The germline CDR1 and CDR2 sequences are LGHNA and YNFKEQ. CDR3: CASSQLGVTEAFF. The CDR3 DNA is TGTGCCAGCAGCCAATTAGGGGTCACTGAAGCTTTCTTT.

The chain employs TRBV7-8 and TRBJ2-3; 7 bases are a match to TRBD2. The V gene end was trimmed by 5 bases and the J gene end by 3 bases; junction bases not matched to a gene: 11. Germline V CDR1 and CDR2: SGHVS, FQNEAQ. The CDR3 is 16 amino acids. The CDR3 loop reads CASSPPTSSWTDTQYF. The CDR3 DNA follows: TGTGCCAGCAGCCCACCGACTAGCAGTTGGACAGATACGCAGTATTTT.

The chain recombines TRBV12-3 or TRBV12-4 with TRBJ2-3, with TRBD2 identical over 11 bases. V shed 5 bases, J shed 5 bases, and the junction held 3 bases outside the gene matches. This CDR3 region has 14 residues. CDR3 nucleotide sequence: TGTGCCAGCAGTCTTAGCGGGAGGGTAGATACGCAGTATTTT. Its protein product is CASSLSGRVDTQYF.

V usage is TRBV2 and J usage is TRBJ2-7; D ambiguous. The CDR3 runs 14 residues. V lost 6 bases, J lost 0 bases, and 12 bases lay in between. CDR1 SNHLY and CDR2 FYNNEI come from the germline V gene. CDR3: CASREPWDSYEQYF. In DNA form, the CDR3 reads TGTGCCAGCAGGGAGCCGTGGGACTCCTACGAGCAGTACTTC.

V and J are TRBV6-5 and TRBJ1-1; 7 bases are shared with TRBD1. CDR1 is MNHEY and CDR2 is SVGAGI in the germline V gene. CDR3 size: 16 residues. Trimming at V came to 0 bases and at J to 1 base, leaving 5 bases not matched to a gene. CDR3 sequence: CASSYSGTGENTEAFF. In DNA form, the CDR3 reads TGTGCCAGCAGTTACTCGGGAACAGGGGAGAACACTGAAGCTTTCTTT.

The CDR3 DNA sequence: TGTGCCTTTAGCGGCTATCACACAAGTAGAACTAGCACAGATACGCAGTATTTT. Translated: CAFSGYHTSRTSTDTQYF. The chain combines TRBV30 with TRBJ2-3, with D possibly matching TRBD2 (6 bases). Deletions cut 7 bases from V and 0 bases from J, with 26 bases between. The length of the CDR3 is 18 residues. The germline gives CDR1 GTSNPN, CDR2 SVGIG (reference sequence).

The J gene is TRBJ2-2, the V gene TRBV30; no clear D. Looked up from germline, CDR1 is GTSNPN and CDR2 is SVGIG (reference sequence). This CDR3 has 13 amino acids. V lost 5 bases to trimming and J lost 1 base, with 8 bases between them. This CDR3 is CAWAVGNTGELFF. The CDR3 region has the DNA TGTGCCTGGGCAGTAGGGAACACCGGGGAGCTGTTTTTT.

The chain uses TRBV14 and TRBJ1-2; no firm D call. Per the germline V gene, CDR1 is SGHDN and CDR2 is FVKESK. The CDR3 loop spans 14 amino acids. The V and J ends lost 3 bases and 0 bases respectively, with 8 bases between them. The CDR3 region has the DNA TGTGCCAGCAGCCACTACGGAACTAACTATGGCTACACCTTC. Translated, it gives CASSHYGTNYGYTF.